A selection of T cell receptor beta chains follows, all from one sample in a study of Graves' ophthalmopathy and Graves' hyperthyroidism. Via MiXCR, TCRdb re-called the multiplex PCR reads, giving one row per CDR3 protein. The table includes around 1.1 million distinct CDR3 sequences, roughly 35% detected once. Sequenced: peripheral blood or thyroid tissue (not recorded which). All receptors come from an adult man with Graves' hyperthyroidism. Both conserved end residues are part of each CDR3. D genes are given only for firm matches. A clone size is listed for some rows: how often the clone was seen (once, few, many), or a class if it is expanded.

TRBV29-1	.	.	TRBJ1-4	TGCAGCGTCGGAAAACTGTTTTTT	CSVGKLFF
TRBV29-1	TRBD1	.	TRBJ2-2	TGCAGCGTTCTGACAGGGCGGACCGGGGAGCTGTTTTTT	CSVLTGRTGELFF
TRBV12-3/TRBV12-4	.	.	TRBJ2-6	TGTGCCAGCAGTGCCCGGGACGGAGCTAACGTCCTGACTTTC	CASSARDGANVLTF
TRBV24-1	.	.	TRBJ2-7	TGTGCCACCAGCGTTGGAGAAGGTTACGAGCAGTACTTC	CATSVGEGYEQYF
TRBV7-2	.	many	TRBJ1-2	TGTGCCAGCAGCTTCGGAGACTATGCTTATGGCTACACCTTC	CASSFGDYAYGYTF
TRBV27	.	few	TRBJ2-7	TGTGCCAGCAGTACACGACAGTCTTCCGAGCAGTACTTC	CASSTRQSSEQYF
TRBV7-9	.	.	TRBJ1-1	TGTGCCAGCAGCTTAAACGCGGGCACTGAAGCTTTCTTT	CASSLNAGTEAFF
TRBV2	.	many	TRBJ1-5	TGTGCCAGCAAGGCAGATAACAATCAGCCCCAGCATTTT	CASKADNNQPQHF
TRBV20-1	TRBD1	many	TRBJ2-7	TGCAGTGCTCGAGGACAGGGGTACGAGCAGTACTTC	CSARGQGYEQYF
TRBV29-1	.	.	TRBJ1-5	TGCAGCGTTGAAGTTGGGGCAAATCAGCCCCAGCATTTT	CSVEVGANQPQHF
TRBV7-9	TRBD1	many	TRBJ1-2	TGTGCCAGCAGCGGGGACAGATCCTATGGCTACACCTTC	CASSGDRSYGYTF
TRBV20-1	TRBD2	.	TRBJ2-7	TGCAGTGCGCGACAAGCGGGAGGATCCTACGAGCAGTACTTC	CSARQAGGSYEQYF
TRBV7-2	TRBD1	.	TRBJ1-5	TGTGCCAGCATCCGGACAGGGAGTCAGCCCCAGCATTTT	CASIRTGSQPQHF
TRBV19	.	.	TRBJ1-5	TGCGCCAGCAGCCCAGAGACAGGCCGGGATCAGCCCCAGCATTTT	CASSPETGRDQPQHF
TRBV10-3	.	.	TRBJ1-1	TGTGCCAGCAGAGCCCGAGGGAGTGGTGAAGCTTTCTTT	CASRARGSGEAFF
TRBV7-9	TRBD1	.	TRBJ2-7	TGTGCCAGCAGCTTAGGTTTAGGGGGCGACGAGCAGTACTTC	CASSLGLGGDEQYF
TRBV10-3	TRBD1	.	TRBJ2-6	TGTGCCAGCAGTGTGACAGGGTTTGGGGCCAACGTCCTGACTTTC	CASSVTGFGANVLTF
TRBV4-1	.	few	TRBJ1-5	TGCGCCAGCAGCCAAGTGAAAGGTGTGAATCAGCCCCAGCATTTT	CASSQVKGVNQPQHF
TRBV10-2	TRBD2	many	TRBJ2-5	TGCGCCAGCAGGGGAGCGGGGGGGCTGCAAGAGACCCAGTACTTC	CASRGAGGLQETQYF
TRBV7-2	.	many	TRBJ1-3	TGTGCCAGCAGCTTAGCATCAGTATCTGGAAACACCATATATTTT	CASSLASVSGNTIYF
TRBV10-3	TRBD1	once	TRBJ1-2	TGTGCCATCAGTGGGGGACAGGGGTTTGGCTACACCTTC	CAISGGQGFGYTF
TRBV6-6	TRBD1	few	TRBJ1-5	TGTGCCAGCTTGCCTGGAGGAGTTTCCGGGGACAGAGGTCAGCCCCAGCATTTT	CASLPGGVSGDRGQPQHF
TRBV5-5	.	few	TRBJ2-2	TGTGCCAGCAGTGACTCCGGGGGAGGGAACACCGGGGAGCTGTTTTTT	CASSDSGGGNTGELFF
TRBV20-1	TRBD1	many	TRBJ1-2	TGCAGTGCTAGAGACCAAAGGGGGCCGTATGGCTACACCTTC	CSARDQRGPYGYTF
TRBV29-1	.	many	TRBJ1-1	TGCAGCGTTGGATGGCAGTATGGTGACACTGAAGCTTTCTTT	CSVGWQYGDTEAFF
TRBV9	.	.	TRBJ1-2	TGTGCCAGCAGCGGAGGAAGTCTGTGGGATGGGAACTATGGCAACACCTTC	CASSGGSLWDGNYGNTF
TRBV11-3	.	.	TRBJ1-1	TGTGCCAGCAGCCAGTTGGTTAGGCACAGGCAGCGGACTGAAGCTTTCTTT	CASSQLVRHRQRTEAFF
TRBV19	TRBD1	few	TRBJ2-7	TGTGCCAGTAGTCAAGACAGGGACCGCTGGGAGCAGTACTTC	CASSQDRDRWEQYF
TRBV11-2	.	many	TRBJ1-1	TGTGCCAGCAGCTTAGAGTGGGGCGCTGCGGACACTGAAGCTTTCTTT	CASSLEWGAADTEAFF
TRBV19	.	few	TRBJ1-5	TGTGCCAGTAGACCGGGACGTACATCGAGGGTGCCCCAGCATTTT	CASRPGRTSRVPQHF
TRBV10-3	.	once	TRBJ1-3	TGTGCCATCAGTTACGGGACTCACGGAAACACCATATATTTT	CAISYGTHGNTIYF
TRBV19	.	.	TRBJ1-1	TGTGCCAGTAGTATAGATCGGGGCAGTATGAACACTGAAGCTTTCTTT	CASSIDRGSMNTEAFF
TRBV10-3	TRBD1	few	TRBJ1-2	TGTGCCATCAGTGCCTGGGACAGGGGGCAAAGTGGCTACACCTTC	CAISAWDRGQSGYTF
TRBV7-2	.	.	TRBJ1-6	TGTGCCAGCAGCTTTAATTCCTTCCGGGCCGTAGGGGGTCCACCCCTCCACTTT	CASSFNSFRAVGGPPLHF
TRBV5-1	.	.	TRBJ2-2	TGCGCCAGCAGCCCTACTTGGGGTTTTACCGGGGAGCTGTTTTTT	CASSPTWGFTGELFF
TRBV7-9	TRBD1	many	TRBJ2-7	TGTGCCAGCAGTTACAGCCCGGGACAGACGTCGGAGCAGTACTTC	CASSYSPGQTSEQYF
TRBV15	TRBD1	.	TRBJ1-2	TGTGCCACCAGCAGATGGGACAGTACGGATGGCTACACCTTC	CATSRWDSTDGYTF
TRBV7-2	.	many	TRBJ2-7	TGTGCCAGCAGCTTTTTAGCAACCTACGAGCAGTACTTC	CASSFLATYEQYF
TRBV10-3	.	.	TRBJ2-7	TGTGCCAGCAGCACCTCCGGGACGCCTTACGAGCAGTACTTC	CASSTSGTPYEQYF
TRBV15	.	.	TRBJ1-2	TGTGCCACCAGCAGAGATCCTGGGGGAATAGGTGGCTACACCTTC	CATSRDPGGIGGYTF
TRBV5-6	TRBD1	few	TRBJ2-5	TGTGCCAGCAGCGGACAGGGGGCAGGTGAAGAGACCCAGTACTTC	CASSGQGAGEETQYF
TRBV19	.	many	TRBJ2-5	TGTGCCAGTAGTGTGGCGTTACAAGAGACCCAGTACTTC	CASSVALQETQYF
TRBV5-5	TRBD1	.	TRBJ2-7	TGTGCCAGCAGCTTGGACGAGGGGGCAACCTACGAGCAGTACTTC	CASSLDEGATYEQYF
TRBV19	TRBD1	many	TRBJ2-7	TGTGCCAGTAGTAGAGGGACAGGGGCTGCCTACGAGCAGTACTTC	CASSRGTGAAYEQYF
TRBV28	.	.	TRBJ2-7	TGTGCCAGCAGACCGGGACAACGGGTAGGCGAGCAGTGCTTC	CASRPGQRVGEQCF
TRBV20-1	TRBD1	many	TRBJ1-3	TGCAGTGCTGGAATGACAGGGGCTGGAAACACCATATATTTT	CSAGMTGAGNTIYF
TRBV9	.	.	TRBJ2-7	TGTGCCAGCAGCTCCGGGCAGGCGTCGGACTACGAGCAGTACTTC	CASSSGQASDYEQYF
TRBV15	TRBD1	many	TRBJ2-7	TGTGCCACCAGCATGGTTGCCGGGACAGGCAACGAGCAGTACTTC	CATSMVAGTGNEQYF
TRBV20-1	TRBD1	.	TRBJ2-7	TGCAGTGCCCCGGACAGGCCTAACTACGAGCAGTACTTC	CSAPDRPNYEQYF
TRBV12-3/TRBV12-4	.	many	TRBJ1-2	TGTGCCAGCAGTTTGAAGGCAGCCCAAGGGATGGATGGCTACACCTTC	CASSLKAAQGMDGYTF
TRBV2	.	many	TRBJ2-7	TGTGCCAGCGCAACAGGAACCTACGAGCAGTACTTC	CASATGTYEQYF
TRBV6-5	TRBD1	many	TRBJ2-7	TGTGCCAGCCACGGACAGGGTCGCGAGCAGTACTTC	CASHGQGREQYF
TRBV29-1	.	.	TRBJ2-5	TGCAGCGTTGAAGATGATGATTTGCGACAGATAGAGACCCAGTACTTC	CSVEDDDLRQIETQYF